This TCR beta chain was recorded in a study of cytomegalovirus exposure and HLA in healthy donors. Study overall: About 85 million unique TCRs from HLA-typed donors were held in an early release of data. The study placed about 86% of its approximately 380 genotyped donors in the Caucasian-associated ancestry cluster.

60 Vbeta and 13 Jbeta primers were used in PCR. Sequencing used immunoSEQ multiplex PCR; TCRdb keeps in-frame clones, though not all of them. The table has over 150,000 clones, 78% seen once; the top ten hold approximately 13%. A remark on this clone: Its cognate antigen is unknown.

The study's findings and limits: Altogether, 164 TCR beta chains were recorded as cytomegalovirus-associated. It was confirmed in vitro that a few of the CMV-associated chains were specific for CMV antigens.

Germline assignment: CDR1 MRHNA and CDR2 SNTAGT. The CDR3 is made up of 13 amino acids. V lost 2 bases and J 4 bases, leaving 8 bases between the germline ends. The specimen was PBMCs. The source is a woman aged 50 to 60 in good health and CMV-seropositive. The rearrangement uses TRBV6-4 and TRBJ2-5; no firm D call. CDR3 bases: TGTGCCAGCAGTGACGGGCCAGGAGAGACCCAGTACTTC. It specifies CASSDGPGETQYF.